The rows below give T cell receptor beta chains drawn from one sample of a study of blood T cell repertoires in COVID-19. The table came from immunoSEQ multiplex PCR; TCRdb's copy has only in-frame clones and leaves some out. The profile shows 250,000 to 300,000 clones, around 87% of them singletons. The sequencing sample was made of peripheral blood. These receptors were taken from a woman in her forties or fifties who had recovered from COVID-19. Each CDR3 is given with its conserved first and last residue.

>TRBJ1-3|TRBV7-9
CASNYDSGNTIYF
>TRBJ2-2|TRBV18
CASSPLGGSGITGELFF
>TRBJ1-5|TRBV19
CASSMGGYQPQHF
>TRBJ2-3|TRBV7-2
CASSAHLSGGTQYF
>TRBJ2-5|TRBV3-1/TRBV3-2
CASSPRLAGEETQYF
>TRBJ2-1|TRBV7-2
CASSVTGEQFF
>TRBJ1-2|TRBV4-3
CASSQGLTSTYGYTF
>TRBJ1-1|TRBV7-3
CASSLRSRGEVTEAFF
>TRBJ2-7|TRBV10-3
CAISLAGGKGEQYF
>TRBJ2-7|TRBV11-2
CASLEGYEQYF
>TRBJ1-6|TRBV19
CASSIETGGWNSPLHF
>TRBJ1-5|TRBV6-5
CASSPTLGQPQHF
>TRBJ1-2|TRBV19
CASEQGLAYYGYTF
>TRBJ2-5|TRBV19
CASSPGGVPTWETQYF
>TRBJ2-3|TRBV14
CASSHFGTSPDTQYF
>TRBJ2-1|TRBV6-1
CASSELRTSGRANEQFF
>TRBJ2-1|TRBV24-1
CATSDSRPGTGNSYNEQFF
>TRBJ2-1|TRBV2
CASSVGLAGGTPEQFF
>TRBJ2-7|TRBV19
CASSIAHGLAEFSYEQYF
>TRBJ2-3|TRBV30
CAWSVGQGKDTQYF
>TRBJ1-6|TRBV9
CASSPRTGANSPLHF
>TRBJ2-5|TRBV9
CASSTGTRGQETQYF
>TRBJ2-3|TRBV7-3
CASSPGPRAYTQYF
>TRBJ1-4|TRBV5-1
CASSLGTGEDEKLFF
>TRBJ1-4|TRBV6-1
CASREVGRGGRDEKLFF
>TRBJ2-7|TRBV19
CATFSGNDEQYF
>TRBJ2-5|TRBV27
CASSLVPSGGTRLDF
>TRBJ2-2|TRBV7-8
CASSRDRGAGELFF